The clone carrying this T cell receptor (beta chain) was counted once. Original handling: After removing out-of-frame reads, 2,204,828 distinct TCRbeta sequences remained. This table comes from immunoSEQ multiplex PCR, and its TCRdb copy is limited to in-frame clones, with some not included. Clone size and V and J calls were adopted from that table, with D and trimming inferred from the DNA. The data contain more than 55,000 clones, 82% of them singletons. The sort gate was single viable CD3+CD4+CD8-CD45RO+ cells for memory CD4+ T cells. CD4+ T cells were isolated by positive magnetic selection. This entry is derived from a study of memory CD4+ T cells and cytomegalovirus serostatus. Study summary: This sample comes from healthy Belgian adults, several CMV seropositive, approximately 25 seronegative.

Germline values: CDR1 KGHSH, CDR2 LQKENI. The CDR3 covers 13 residues. Trimming shortened V by 6 bases and J by 6 bases, and 15 bases separated the two germline ends. The chain links TRBV18 to TRBJ2-7; no reliable D call. This sequence was found in an adult in good health and CMV-seronegative. The sample was memory CD4+ T cells from blood. The CDR3 coding sequence is TGTGCCAGCTCTCCGAGAAGTCCCCCCGAGCAGTACTTC. Encoded protein: CASSPRSPPEQYF.